Following are 22 T cell receptor beta chains from one sample sequenced in a study of spatial heterogeneity in lung cancer. Findings and caveats of the study: Expanded intratumoral alpha and beta TCR counts tracked tumor mutation counts.

Time point: sample taken at primary tumor resection. These TCRs are of unknown antigen specificity. MiXCR was run by TCRdb on the 5' RACE reads, yielding one entry per CDR3 protein. The sample contains approximately 2,500 distinct CDR3 sequences, about 51% of which appear only once. The sample in question was lung tumor tissue, obtained at surgery. These receptors all come from a male donor with early-stage non-small cell lung cancer.

This chain joins TRBV7-2 and TRBJ2-7; 9 bases map to TRBD1. There are 14 residues in the CDR3. Losses at the gene ends were 5 bases for V and 9 bases for J; bases not matched to a gene: 11. CDR1 is SGHTA, CDR2 FQGNSA, per germline. The chain's CDR3 is CASSPGQGRGVQYF. In nucleotides, the CDR3 is TGTGCCAGCAGCCCGGGACAGGGAAGAGGGGTGCAGTACTTC. Drawing the rest from reference TRBV7-2 and TRBJ2-7, the complete variable domain is GAGVSQSPSNKVTEKGKDVELRCDPISGHTALYWYRQSLGQGLEFLIYFQGNSAPDKSGLPSDRFSAERTGGSVSTLTIQRTQQEDSAVYLCASSPGQGRGVQYFGPGTRLTVT.

This clonotype was counted between two and nine times. V and J are TRBV5-4 and TRBJ2-7; TRBD1 or TRBD2 may be the D gene (5 bases each). From germline, CDR1 is SGHNT and CDR2 YYREEE (reference sequence). The V end was cut by 0 bases, the J end by 2 bases, with 9 bases between. The CDR3 contains 14 residues. Written as DNA, the CDR3 is TGTGCCAGCAGCTTGGCCGGGACGGCCTACGAGCAGTACTTC. It translates to CASSLAGTAYEQYF.

This clonotype is a singleton in its sample. The rearrangement uses TRBV10-3 and TRBJ2-5, with 7 bases matching TRBD2. Unmatched junction bases numbered 7, after V lost 2 bases and J lost 4 bases. This CDR3 comprises 15 residues. The germline V gene has CDR1 ENHRY and CDR2 SYGVKD. CDR3 residues: CAISERAGEGETQYF. In DNA form, the CDR3 reads TGTGCCATCAGTGAGCGGGCGGGGGAAGGAGAGACCCAGTACTTC.

V usage is TRBV11-2 and J usage is TRBJ2-5, with 7 bases that match TRBD1. Germline-derived CDR1 and CDR2 are SGHAT and FQNNGV. The CDR3 consists of 15 residues. The J segment lost 1 base and the V segment lost 2 bases, leaving 4 bases of the junction unmatched. The CDR3 here is CASSLLGQSQETQYF. The CDR3 region has the DNA TGTGCCAGCAGCTTATTGGGACAGAGCCAAGAGACCCAGTACTTC.

The chain links TRBV7-9 to TRBJ2-3; D is unresolved. The CDR3 totals 13 residues. The germline gives CDR1 SEHNR, CDR2 FQNEAQ (reference sequence). Trimming removed 6 bases from V and 4 bases from J, with 11 bases in between. CDR3 in DNA: TGTGCCAGCAGTCAGGTTTACGCAGATACGCAGTATTTT. It specifies CASSQVYADTQYF.

The table lists this clonotype with a count of one. The J gene is TRBJ2-6, the V gene TRBV7-8; no clear D. The germline V and J ends were trimmed by 4 bases and 1 base, with 5 bases remaining between them. This CDR3 region has 14 residues. The germline gives CDR1 SGHVS, CDR2 FQNEAQ. DNA of the CDR3: TGTGCCAGCAGCTGGGTTTCTGGGGCCAACGTCCTGACTTTC. It is translated as CASSWVSGANVLTF.

The CDR3 is CATSDFSRKETQYF. DNA of the CDR3: TGTGCCACCAGTGATTTCTCCAGGAAAGAGACCCAGTACTTC. J is TRBJ2-5 and V is TRBV24-1; unclear D gene. The CDR3 runs 14 residues. The V and J ends lost 1 base and 3 bases respectively, with 8 bases between them. The germline V gene encodes CDR1 KGHDR and CDR2 SFDVKD.

The chain is built from TRBV10-3 and TRBJ2-1; 8 bases agree with TRBD1. There are 16 residues in the CDR3. Trimming took 4 bases from V and 9 from J; bases not matched to a gene: 14. Germline V CDR1 and CDR2: ENHRY, SYGVKD. Here the CDR3 DNA reads TGTGCCATCAGTGGAATAGGCGAGACAGGGGTATCTGAGCAGTTCTTC. It encodes CAISGIGETGVSEQFF.

CDR3: CASSDRFHEQFF. The CDR3 nucleotides read TGTGCCAGCAGTGACAGGTTTCATGAGCAGTTCTTC. The chain couples TRBV2 to TRBJ2-1; D gene ambiguous. The CDR3 loop spans 12 amino acids. Trimming took 3 bases from V and 8 from J, leaving 8 bases between them. CDR1 is SNHLY and CDR2 is FYNNEI in the germline V gene.

The V call is TRBV15, the J call TRBJ2-5; a possible D gene is TRBD2 (6 bases). Trimming removed 5 bases from V and 6 bases from J, with 13 bases in between. This CDR3 is built from 13 residues. CDR1 is LNHNV, CDR2 YYDKDF, per germline (reference sequence). The CDR3 spells CATSGLGRQTQYF. DNA for the CDR3: TGTGCCACCAGCGGGCTGGGGAGGCAGACCCAGTACTTC.

This clonotype has just a few counts. The chain recombines TRBV5-1 with TRBJ2-6; 9 nucleotides line up with TRBD2. V dropped 5 bases and J dropped 1; count of bases not matched to a gene: 4. The CDR3 has 16 amino acids. CDR1 and CDR2 from the germline V gene are SGHRS and YFSETQ. This CDR3 reads CASRMGLASGANVLTF. The CDR3 DNA follows: TGCGCCAGCAGGATGGGACTAGCTTCTGGGGCCAACGTCCTGACTTTC.

This chain joins TRBV27 and TRBJ2-1; 9 nucleotides align to TRBD2. Trimming at V came to 5 bases and at J to 10 bases, leaving 15 bases not matched to a gene. Germline lookup yields CDR1 MNHEY and CDR2 SMNVEV (reference sequence). The CDR3 is 16 amino acids. The chain's CDR3 is CASSPWNSGGPSEQFF. DNA of the CDR3: TGTGCCAGCAGTCCCTGGAATAGCGGGGGACCTTCGGAGCAGTTCTTC.

This clonotype was recorded a few times. The chain uses TRBV3-1 and TRBJ2-7, with D hard to call. The CDR3 has 12 amino acids. The V end was cut by 4 bases, the J end by 5 bases, with 9 bases between. Looked up from germline, CDR1 is LGHDT and CDR2 is YNNKEL (reference sequence). CDR3 nucleotides: TGTGCCAGCAGCCCCCAACGACACGAGCAGTACTTC. Residues: CASSPQRHEQYF.

The chain combines TRBV19 with TRBJ2-7; the match to TRBD2 covers 7 bases. CDR3 length: 18 residues. The V gene's germline CDR1 is LNHDA and CDR2 SQIVND (reference sequence). V lost 4 bases, J lost 1 base, and 16 bases stayed unmatched. CDR3 in amino acids: CASSRRVRDYGISYEQYF. The DNA for the CDR3 is TGTGCCAGTAGTAGGCGCGTCCGGGACTACGGGATTTCCTACGAGCAGTACTTC.

The gene calls are TRBV2 and TRBJ2-3, with D unclear. V lost 3 bases and J lost 2, with 12 bases in between. Per germline, CDR1 SNHLY and CDR2 FYNNEI. The CDR3 has 15 amino acids. The CDR3 protein is CASSDIRKYTDTQYF. CDR3 sequence (DNA): TGTGCCAGCAGTGATATACGAAAATACACAGATACGCAGTATTTT.

In this sample, this clonotype turned up once. J is TRBJ2-5 and V is TRBV19, with D perhaps matching TRBD1 or TRBD2 (5 bases each). The germline V gene has CDR1 LNHDA and CDR2 SQIVND (reference sequence). This CDR3 region has 17 residues. V lost 4 bases to trimming and J lost 4 bases, with 22 bases between them. This CDR3 is CASSSEGLTDSGETQYF. The CDR3 nucleotides read TGTGCCAGTAGTAGTGAAGGACTGACTGACAGCGGAGAGACCCAGTACTTC.

This clonotype rates as medium-sized. V and J are TRBV19 and TRBJ2-5; possible D gene TRBD2, 5 bases. V dropped 3 bases and J dropped 3 bases, with 8 bases sitting between them. CDR3 length: 13 residues. The germline gives CDR1 LNHDA, CDR2 SQIVND (reference sequence). CDR3 protein: CASSIGNKETQYF. DNA of the CDR3: TGTGCCAGTAGTATCGGGAATAAAGAGACCCAGTACTTC.

The chain has TRBV13 and TRBJ2-2, with D possibly called TRBD1 or TRBD2 (5 bases each). Germline V gene data show CDR1 as PRHDT and CDR2 as FYEKMQ (reference sequence). V lost 5 bases and J 5 bases, leaving 15 bases between the germline ends. CDR3 length: 15 amino acids. The CDR3 sequence is CASSKGRIATGELFF. In DNA, the CDR3 is TGTGCCAGCAGCAAGGGACGGATAGCTACCGGGGAGCTGTTTTTT.

This clonotype was observed a handful of times. This chain joins TRBV14 and TRBJ2-5; D gene unclear. V lost 1 base and J 1 base, leaving 16 bases between the germline ends. This CDR3 is built from 17 residues. Germline CDR1 reads SGHDN; CDR2 reads FVKESK. DNA for the CDR3: TGTGCCAGCAGCCAAGGGTATAGTGCGATAGCCCAAGAGACCCAGTACTTC. It specifies CASSQGYSAIAQETQYF. Looking up the rest from reference TRBV14 and TRBJ2-5 gives the full variable domain: EAGVTQFPSHSVIEKGQTVTLRCDPISGHDNLYWYRRVMGKEIKFLLHFVKESKQDESGMPNNRFLAERTGGTYSTLKVQPAELEDSGVYFCASSQGYSAIAQETQYFGPGTRLLVL.

The chain carries TRBV18 and TRBJ2-4; maybe TRBD2 (5 bases). The CDR3 contains 15 residues. CDR1 is KGHSH, CDR2 LQKENI, per germline. V shed 0 bases and J shed 3 bases, with 9 bases lying between them. The CDR3 reads CASSPPSEGKNIQYF. CDR3 sequence (DNA): TGTGCCAGCTCACCACCCTCCGAGGGCAAAAACATTCAGTACTTC.

The chain employs TRBV6-6 and TRBJ2-3; 8 bases fit TRBD1. Looked up from germline, CDR1 is MNHNY and CDR2 is SVGAGI (reference sequence). This CDR3 region has 13 residues. The junction had 2 bases not matched to a gene; V was cut back by 5 bases and J by 4 bases. In DNA, the CDR3 is TGTGCCAGCAGTCAGACAGGGGCAGATACGCAGTATTTT. Its translation: CASSQTGADTQYF.

This chain links TRBV18 with TRBJ2-5; TRBD1 is a possible D gene (5 bases). Trimming pared 1 base from V and 5 bases from J, leaving 14 bases between. Germline V gene data show CDR1 as KGHSH and CDR2 as LQKENI. The CDR3 length is 15 residues. This CDR3 is CASSPRSGSSETQYF. Written as DNA, the CDR3 is TGTGCCAGCTCACCACGTTCAGGGTCGAGTGAGACCCAGTACTTC. Together with reference TRBV18 and TRBJ2-5, the CDR3 gives the full variable domain: NAGVMQNPRHLVRRRGQEARLRCSPMKGHSHVYWYRQLPEEGLKFMVYLQKENIIDESGMPKERFSAEFPKEGPSILRIQQVVRGDSAAYFCASSPRSGSSETQYFGPGTRLLVL.